This TCR beta chain was found in a study of CXCR3-negative and CXCR3-positive naive CD8 T cells. In the study overall: The libraries together contributed 110 million to 150 million TRB reads, each supplying about 1.5 +/- 0.3 million. Whole-study results and caveats: The study found that naive CXCR3-negative and CXCR3-positive cells shared TRBV-TRBJ usage, while memory cells differed.

Germline V CDR1 and CDR2: LNHNV, YYDKDF (reference sequence). The CDR3 consists of 14 residues. Details on this clonotype: Its antigen remains unidentified.

Triplicate sorts of 300,000 cells per CD8+ subset. Carrying UMI labels, the TRB cDNA libraries were prepared through 5' RACE. TCRdb re-analyzed the 5' RACE reads; it lists each CDR3 protein once, without DNA. The sample holds around 50,000 distinct CDR3 sequences. The chain recombines TRBV15 with TRBJ2-7; lacking DNA, the TRBD1 call made by TCRdb goes unchecked. The source of this sequence is a human donor in good health. Some clones in this sample may be carry-over from other donors' samples. The sample was memory CD8+ T cells from blood. The CDR3 region is CATSPRGSSYEQYF.